This is a list of T cell receptor beta chains from one sample in a study of T cell changes during pregnancy in multiple sclerosis. This table comes from immunoSEQ multiplex PCR, and its TCRdb copy is limited to in-frame clones, with some not included. The sample yields roughly 40,000 clones, 91% seen once. The input for sequencing was CD4+ T cells from peripheral blood mononuclear cells, taken in the second trimester of pregnancy. These receptors all stem from a female donor in good health, enrolled as a control in a pregnancy study. CDR3s include the opening cysteine and the closing phenylalanine or tryptophan. The D gene is left open where the match is weak. Rows give clone size only sometimes, using once, few, many, or a class for an expanded clone.

d_call: .; v_call: TRBV6-5; j_call: TRBJ2-1; clone_size: .; cdr3_aa: CASRMGASSYNEQFF; cdr3_nt: TGTGCCAGCCGGATGGGCGCCAGCTCCTACAATGAGCAGTTCTTC
d_call: .; v_call: TRBV10-3; j_call: TRBJ2-1; clone_size: .; cdr3_aa: CAISRDKSSYNEQFF; cdr3_nt: TGTGCCATCAGCAGAGACAAGAGCTCCTACAATGAGCAGTTCTTC
d_call: TRBD1; v_call: TRBV5-1; j_call: TRBJ1-4; clone_size: .; cdr3_aa: CASSRTGGAFEKLFF; cdr3_nt: TGCGCCAGCAGCAGGACAGGGGGCGCCTTTGAAAAACTGTTTTTT
d_call: .; v_call: TRBV7-8; j_call: TRBJ1-2; clone_size: once; cdr3_aa: CASSPAGRVYGYTF; cdr3_nt: TGTGCCAGCAGCCCGGCGGGGAGGGTCTATGGCTACACCTTC
d_call: .; v_call: TRBV30; j_call: TRBJ2-3; clone_size: .; cdr3_aa: CAWERVAGATQYF; cdr3_nt: TGTGCCTGGGAGAGGGTCGCAGGGGCTACGCAGTATTTT
d_call: TRBD1; v_call: TRBV5-4; j_call: TRBJ2-7; clone_size: once; cdr3_aa: CASSRQGSAYEQYF; cdr3_nt: TGTGCCAGCAGCCGACAGGGGTCGGCCTACGAGCAGTACTTC
d_call: .; v_call: TRBV30; j_call: TRBJ1-1; clone_size: .; cdr3_aa: CAWSSGGSGTEAFF; cdr3_nt: TGTGCCTGGAGCAGCGGGGGGTCGGGGACTGAAGCTTTCTTT
d_call: TRBD2; v_call: TRBV5-4; j_call: TRBJ2-1; clone_size: .; cdr3_aa: CASSLGLAGGPGNEQFF; cdr3_nt: TGTGCCAGCAGCCTTGGACTAGCGGGAGGGCCGGGCAATGAGCAGTTCTTC
d_call: .; v_call: TRBV11-2; j_call: TRBJ2-5; clone_size: .; cdr3_aa: CASSQNGGWETQYF; cdr3_nt: TGTGCCAGCAGCCAGAACGGGGGATGGGAGACCCAGTACTTC
d_call: .; v_call: TRBV28; j_call: TRBJ1-4; clone_size: .; cdr3_aa: CASNRGDPNEKLFF; cdr3_nt: TGTGCCAGCAACCGCGGAGACCCGAATGAAAAACTGTTTTTT
d_call: TRBD2; v_call: TRBV19; j_call: TRBJ2-3; clone_size: .; cdr3_aa: CASKVAGESTDTQYF; cdr3_nt: TGTGCCAGTAAAGTGGCGGGAGAGAGCACAGATACGCAGTATTTT
d_call: TRBD2; v_call: TRBV19; j_call: TRBJ2-7; clone_size: .; cdr3_aa: CATRAGGPYEQYF; cdr3_nt: TGTGCCACTCGAGCGGGAGGGCCCTACGAGCAGTACTTC
d_call: TRBD1; v_call: TRBV7-9; j_call: TRBJ1-2; clone_size: .; cdr3_aa: CASSSGQRYGYTF; cdr3_nt: TGTGCCAGCAGCTCGGGACAGCGCTATGGCTACACCTTC
d_call: TRBD2; v_call: TRBV9; j_call: TRBJ2-3; clone_size: .; cdr3_aa: CASSVDGGAGTDTQYF; cdr3_nt: TGTGCCAGCAGCGTAGACGGGGGGGCTGGCACAGATACGCAGTATTTT
d_call: TRBD1; v_call: TRBV29-1; j_call: TRBJ2-5; clone_size: .; cdr3_aa: CSARDSRETQYF; cdr3_nt: TGCAGCGCTCGGGACAGCCGAGAGACCCAGTACTTC
d_call: TRBD1; v_call: TRBV5-6; j_call: TRBJ2-7; clone_size: .; cdr3_aa: CASSPGGTVSYEQYF; cdr3_nt: TGTGCCAGCAGCCCGGGTGGGACAGTCTCCTACGAGCAGTACTTC
d_call: TRBD1; v_call: TRBV30; j_call: TRBJ1-4; clone_size: .; cdr3_aa: CAWSEWGTALNEKLFF; cdr3_nt: TGTGCCTGGAGTGAATGGGGGACAGCCCTTAATGAAAAACTGTTTTTT
d_call: TRBD1; v_call: TRBV11-3; j_call: TRBJ2-3; clone_size: .; cdr3_aa: CASSWGQGTDTQYF; cdr3_nt: TGTGCCAGCAGCTGGGGACAGGGGACAGATACGCAGTATTTT
d_call: TRBD2; v_call: TRBV7-2; j_call: TRBJ2-2; clone_size: once; cdr3_aa: CASSFPSGSFNTGELFF; cdr3_nt: TGTGCCAGCAGCTTTCCTAGCGGGAGTTTCAACACCGGGGAGCTGTTTTTT
d_call: TRBD2; v_call: TRBV7-9; j_call: TRBJ2-3; clone_size: .; cdr3_aa: CASSLPTAGGTPKQYF; cdr3_nt: TGTGCCAGCAGCTTGCCGACGGCGGGGGGAACTCCTAAGCAGTATTTT
d_call: TRBD2; v_call: TRBV7-3; j_call: TRBJ2-3; clone_size: .; cdr3_aa: CASSLRGLAGVTDTQYF; cdr3_nt: TGTGCCAGCAGCTTAAGGGGCCTAGCGGGAGTAACAGATACGCAGTATTTT
d_call: .; v_call: TRBV27; j_call: TRBJ2-2; clone_size: .; cdr3_aa: CASSLFQGTGELFF; cdr3_nt: TGTGCCAGCAGTTTATTCCAGGGGACCGGGGAGCTGTTTTTT
d_call: TRBD1; v_call: TRBV4-1; j_call: TRBJ2-3; clone_size: .; cdr3_aa: CASSQEGQGASDTQYF; cdr3_nt: TGCGCCAGCAGCCAAGAGGGACAGGGTGCATCTGATACGCAGTATTTT
d_call: .; v_call: TRBV6-1; j_call: TRBJ1-1; clone_size: .; cdr3_aa: CASTPGGTEAFF; cdr3_nt: TGTGCCAGCACCCCCGGGGGCACTGAAGCTTTCTTT
d_call: .; v_call: TRBV5-3; j_call: TRBJ1-1; clone_size: .; cdr3_aa: CASMSCRRNTDGAFF; cdr3_nt: TGTGCCAGCATGTCGTGTCGGCGGAACACTGATGGAGCTTTCTTT
d_call: .; v_call: TRBV6-5; j_call: TRBJ1-1; clone_size: .; cdr3_aa: CASRRAGGGSEAFF; cdr3_nt: TGTGCCAGCCGCAGGGCGGGGGGCGGCTCTGAAGCTTTCTTT
d_call: TRBD1; v_call: TRBV27; j_call: TRBJ2-2; clone_size: .; cdr3_aa: CASSPGQGRSTGELFF; cdr3_nt: TGTGCCAGCAGTCCCGGACAGGGGCGTAGCACCGGGGAGCTGTTTTTT
d_call: TRBD2; v_call: TRBV10-3; j_call: TRBJ2-1; clone_size: .; cdr3_aa: CAIQVLRGTSSYEQFF; cdr3_nt: TGTGCCATCCAGGTTTTGCGGGGGACTAGCTCGTATGAGCAGTTCTTC
d_call: TRBD1; v_call: TRBV10-3; j_call: TRBJ2-7; clone_size: .; cdr3_aa: CAIRDRGHEQYF; cdr3_nt: TGTGCCATCAGGGACAGGGGGCACGAGCAGTACTTC
d_call: .; v_call: TRBV5-1; j_call: TRBJ2-5; clone_size: .; cdr3_aa: CASSLIAQETQYF; cdr3_nt: TGCGCCAGCAGCTTGATAGCGCAAGAGACCCAGTACTTC
d_call: TRBD2; v_call: TRBV12-5; j_call: TRBJ2-1; clone_size: .; cdr3_aa: CASGSHGRGVNNEQFF; cdr3_nt: TGTGCTAGTGGTTCCCACGGGAGGGGAGTCAACAATGAGCAGTTCTTC
d_call: .; v_call: TRBV11-3; j_call: TRBJ2-1; clone_size: .; cdr3_aa: CASSLRTGRGLEQFF; cdr3_nt: TGTGCCAGCAGCTTGAGAACAGGGAGGGGGTTGGAGCAGTTCTTC
d_call: .; v_call: TRBV10-3; j_call: TRBJ2-7; clone_size: .; cdr3_aa: CAISPTPGTSEQYF; cdr3_nt: TGTGCCATCAGCCCCACTCCCGGGACTTCCGAGCAGTACTTC
d_call: .; v_call: TRBV27; j_call: TRBJ1-5; clone_size: .; cdr3_aa: CASRQGKEPQHF; cdr3_nt: TGTGCCAGCAGGCAGGGAAAAGAGCCCCAGCATTTT
d_call: .; v_call: TRBV11-2; j_call: TRBJ2-7; clone_size: .; cdr3_aa: CASSLGQGHEQYF; cdr3_nt: TGTGCCAGCAGCTTAGGTCAGGGCCACGAGCAGTACTTC
d_call: .; v_call: TRBV7-8; j_call: TRBJ2-3; clone_size: .; cdr3_aa: CASSLGWGGYTDTQYF; cdr3_nt: TGTGCCAGCAGCTTAGGTTGGGGCGGTTACACAGATACGCAGTATTTT
d_call: .; v_call: TRBV10-2; j_call: TRBJ1-5; clone_size: .; cdr3_aa: CASSGGGTNQPQHF; cdr3_nt: TGCGCCAGCAGTGGGGGAGGGACAAACCAGCCCCAGCATTTT
d_call: TRBD1; v_call: TRBV2; j_call: TRBJ2-7; clone_size: .; cdr3_aa: CASTWDRAYEQYF; cdr3_nt: TGTGCCAGCACTTGGGACAGAGCCTACGAGCAGTACTTC
d_call: .; v_call: TRBV7-2; j_call: TRBJ2-7; clone_size: .; cdr3_aa: CASSSRPGGYEQYF; cdr3_nt: TGTGCCAGCAGCTCCCGCCCAGGGGGGTACGAGCAGTACTTC
d_call: TRBD1; v_call: TRBV7-9; j_call: TRBJ1-2; clone_size: .; cdr3_aa: CASSEGQPGYTF; cdr3_nt: TGTGCCAGCAGCGAGGGACAGCCGGGCTACACCTTC
d_call: TRBD2; v_call: TRBV7-2; j_call: TRBJ2-4; clone_size: .; cdr3_aa: CASSLWGGGDIQYF; cdr3_nt: TGTGCCAGCAGCTTGTGGGGCGGGGGGGACATTCAGTACTTC
d_call: TRBD2; v_call: TRBV9; j_call: TRBJ2-7; clone_size: .; cdr3_aa: CASSSAGAGQYF; cdr3_nt: TGTGCCAGCAGCTCAGCGGGGGCAGGGCAGTACTTC